Listed below are T cell receptor beta chains from one sample, sequenced in a study of T-cell reconstitution after alpha-beta-depleted transplantation in children. MiXCR was run by TCRdb on the PCR reads, yielding one entry per CDR3 protein. The sample includes tens of thousands of distinct CDR3 sequences, about 50% seen only once; the top ten take 35% to 40%. This sample comprised peripheral blood, obtained before TCRalphabeta/CD19-depleted stem cell transplant. The receptors stem from a boy younger than two with SCID, due to receive a stem cell transplant. Each CDR3 is given with its conserved first and last residue. The D gene is left open where the match is weak. Size tells how often a clone was seen (once, few, many) or the class of an expanded clone, and some rows leave it out.

v_gene	d_gene	j_gene	abundance	CDR3aa	CDR3nt
TRBV7-8	.	TRBJ1-4	.	CASSREFLTNEKLFF	TGTGCCAGCAGTCGGGAGTTCCTAACTAATGAAAAACTGTTTTTT
TRBV20-1	TRBD2	TRBJ2-3	few	CSALLAGKGTDTQYF	TGCAGTGCCCTACTAGCGGGGAAGGGCACAGATACGCAGTATTTT
TRBV6-6	.	TRBJ2-7	many	CASQQGVDYEQYF	TGTGCCAGCCAACAGGGAGTAGACTACGAGCAGTACTTC
TRBV20-1	.	TRBJ2-1	.	CSARDPADESNEQFF	TGCAGTGCTAGAGATCCTGCTGATGAAAGCAATGAGCAGTTCTTC
TRBV20-1	TRBD1	TRBJ2-1	.	CSATPGQGAVVQFF	TGCAGTGCTACACCGGGACAGGGGGCGGTTGTGCAGTTCTTC
TRBV5-8	TRBD1	TRBJ1-5	.	CASSLGDRGLQPQHF	TGTGCCAGCAGCCTAGGGGACAGGGGGCTACAGCCCCAGCATTTT
TRBV27	.	TRBJ2-2	.	CASRPSGRWNTGELFF	TGTGCCAGCAGACCTTCTGGACGGTGGAACACCGGGGAGCTGTTTTTT
TRBV28	.	TRBJ1-2	.	CATKSVGGRRYYGYTF	TGTGCCACCAAAAGTGTCGGGGGGAGACGCTACTATGGCTACACCTTC
TRBV3-1	TRBD2	TRBJ2-1	.	CASSHGTSADEQFF	TGTGCCAGCAGCCACGGGACTAGCGCTGATGAGCAGTTCTTC
TRBV12-3/TRBV12-4	.	TRBJ1-6	many	CASRPNRDSPLHF	TGTGCCAGCAGACCCAACAGGGATTCACCCCTCCACTTT
TRBV4-1	.	TRBJ1-1	.	CASSQSGREAFF	TGCGCCAGCAGCCAATCCGGGAGAGAAGCTTTCTTT
TRBV7-8	.	TRBJ1-4	.	CASSLEGSRTNEKLFF	TGTGCCAGCAGCTTAGAGGGATCGAGGACTAATGAAAAACTGTTTTTT
TRBV6-2/TRBV6-3	TRBD2	TRBJ2-7	.	CASSWSLRTSGPSSYEQYF	TGTGCCAGCAGTTGGTCCCTCCGGACTAGCGGGCCCAGCTCCTACGAGCAGTACTTC